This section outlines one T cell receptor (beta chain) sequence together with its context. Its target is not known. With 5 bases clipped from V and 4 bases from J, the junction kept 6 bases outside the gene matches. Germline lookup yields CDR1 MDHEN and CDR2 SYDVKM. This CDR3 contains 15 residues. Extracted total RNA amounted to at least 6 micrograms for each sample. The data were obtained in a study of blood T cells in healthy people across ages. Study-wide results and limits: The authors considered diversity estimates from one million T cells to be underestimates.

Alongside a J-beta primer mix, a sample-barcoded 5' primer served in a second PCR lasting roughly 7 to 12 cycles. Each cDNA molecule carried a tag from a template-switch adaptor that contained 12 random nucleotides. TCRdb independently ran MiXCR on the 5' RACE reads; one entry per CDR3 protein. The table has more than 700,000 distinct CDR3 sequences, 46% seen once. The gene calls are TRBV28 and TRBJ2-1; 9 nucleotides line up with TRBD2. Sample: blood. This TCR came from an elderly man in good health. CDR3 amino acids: CASSKGLALYNEQFF. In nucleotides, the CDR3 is TGTGCCAGCAGTAAGGGACTAGCATTATACAATGAGCAGTTCTTC.